This T cell receptor beta chain was sequenced for a study of cytomegalovirus exposure and HLA in healthy donors. In the case of this clone: What it binds is unknown.

Primers for the PCR totalled 60 Vbeta and 13 Jbeta. Sequencing was performed with immunoSEQ multiplex PCR; in TCRdb, only in-frame clones are kept and a portion is missing. The sample has over 200,000 clones, just under 85% seen once. V dropped 2 bases and J dropped 9; count of bases not matched to a gene: 3. Germline V lookup: CDR1 MNHEY, CDR2 SVGAGI. CDR3 length: 14 residues. Study-level points and caveats: Despite most TCR sequences being rare, some public TCRs occurred in many donors.

The TCR sequence derives from a woman aged 40 to 50 in good health and CMV-seronegative. The V gene is TRBV6-5, the J gene TRBJ2-1; TRBD2 agrees at 11 bases. Sequenced material: PBMCs. The CDR3 loop reads CASSYGLAGGEQFF. The CDR3, as DNA: TGTGCCAGCAGTTACGGCCTAGCGGGGGGTGAGCAGTTCTTC.